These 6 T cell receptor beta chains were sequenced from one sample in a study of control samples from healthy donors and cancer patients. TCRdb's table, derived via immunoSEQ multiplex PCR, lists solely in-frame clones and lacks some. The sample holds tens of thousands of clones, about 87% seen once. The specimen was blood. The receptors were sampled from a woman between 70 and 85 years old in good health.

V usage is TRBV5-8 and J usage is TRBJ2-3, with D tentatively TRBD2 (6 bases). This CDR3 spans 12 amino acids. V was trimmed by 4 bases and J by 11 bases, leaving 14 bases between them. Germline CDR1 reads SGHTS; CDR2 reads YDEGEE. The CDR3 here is CASSRGIGQQYF. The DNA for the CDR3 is TGTGCCAGCAGCCGGGGGATAGGACAGCAGTATTTT.

The CDR3, as DNA: TGTGCCAGCCAGGGGACAGGGAGGACTGAAGCTTTCTTT. This sequence encodes CASQGTGRTEAFF. V usage is TRBV6-5 and J usage is TRBJ1-1; 9 bases line up with TRBD1. CDR1 is MNHEY and CDR2 is SVGAGI in the germline V gene. The CDR3 is made up of 13 amino acids. Germline trimming cut 8 bases from V and 5 bases from J; bases unmatched to any gene: 6.

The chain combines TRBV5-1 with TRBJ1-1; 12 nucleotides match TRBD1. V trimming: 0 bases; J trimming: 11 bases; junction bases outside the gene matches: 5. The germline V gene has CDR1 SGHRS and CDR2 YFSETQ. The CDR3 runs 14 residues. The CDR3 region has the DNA TGCGCCAGCAGCTTGGAGGGACAGGGGGCAGTGGCTTTCTTT. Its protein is CASSLEGQGAVAFF.

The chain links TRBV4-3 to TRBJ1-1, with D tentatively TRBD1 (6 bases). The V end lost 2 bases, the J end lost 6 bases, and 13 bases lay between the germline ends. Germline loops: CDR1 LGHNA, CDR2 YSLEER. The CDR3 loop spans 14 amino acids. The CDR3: CASSQQGSLSEAFF. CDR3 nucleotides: TGCGCCAGCAGCCAACAGGGGTCGTTGTCTGAAGCTTTCTTT.

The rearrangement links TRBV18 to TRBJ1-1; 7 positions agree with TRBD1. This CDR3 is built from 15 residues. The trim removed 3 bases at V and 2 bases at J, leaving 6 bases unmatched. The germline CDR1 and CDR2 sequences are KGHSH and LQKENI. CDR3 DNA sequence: TGTGCCAGCTCACCCGTTCAGGGGGTTAACACTGAAGCTTTCTTT. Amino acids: CASSPVQGVNTEAFF.

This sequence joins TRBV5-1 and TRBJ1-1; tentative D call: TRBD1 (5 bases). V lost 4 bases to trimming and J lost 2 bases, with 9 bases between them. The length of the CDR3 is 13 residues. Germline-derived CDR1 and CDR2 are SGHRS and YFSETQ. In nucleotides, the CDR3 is TGCGCCAGCAGCCGGCAGGGTAACACTGAAGCTTTCTTT. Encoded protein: CASSRQGNTEAFF. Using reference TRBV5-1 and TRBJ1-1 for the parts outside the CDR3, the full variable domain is KAGVTQTPRYLIKTRGQQVTLSCSPISGHRSVSWYQQTPGQGLQFLFEYFSETQRNKGNFPGRFSGRQFSNSRSEMNVSTLELGDSALYLCASSRQGNTEAFFGQGTRLTVV.